This T cell receptor beta chain was retrieved from a study of blood T cells in healthy people across ages. Whole-study results and caveats: Versus aged donors, long-lived donors had higher diversity and more naive CD4+ cells.

On this clonotype: Its antigen is unknown.

Germline-derived CDR1 and CDR2 are SGHVS and FNYEAQ. The CDR3 extends over 15 amino acids. Trimming cost V 6 bases and J 9 bases; bases outside gene matches: 9. Primers used in a second PCR of about 6 to 11 cycles were a sample-barcoded 5' primer and a J-beta primer mix. Each sample provided no less than 2.5 million CDR3-containing paired-end reads. A single record per CDR3 protein comes from TCRdb applying MiXCR to the 5' RACE reads. The table includes about 560,000 distinct CDR3 sequences, about 26% detected once. The same sample was also used in a study of T cells of mothers and their children. From that second work: Over 9.5 million TCR beta CDR3 reads were obtained from each mother, and about 3 million from each child.

The sequence was collected from a boy aged 2 to 10 in good health. The sequencing input was blood. The gene calls are TRBV7-6 and TRBJ1-4; 11 nucleotides line up with TRBD1. The DNA of the CDR3 is TGTGCCAGCAGGAAAAGGGGACAGGGGGTGCAAAAACTGTTTTTT. Amino acid sequence: CASRKRGQGVQKLFF.